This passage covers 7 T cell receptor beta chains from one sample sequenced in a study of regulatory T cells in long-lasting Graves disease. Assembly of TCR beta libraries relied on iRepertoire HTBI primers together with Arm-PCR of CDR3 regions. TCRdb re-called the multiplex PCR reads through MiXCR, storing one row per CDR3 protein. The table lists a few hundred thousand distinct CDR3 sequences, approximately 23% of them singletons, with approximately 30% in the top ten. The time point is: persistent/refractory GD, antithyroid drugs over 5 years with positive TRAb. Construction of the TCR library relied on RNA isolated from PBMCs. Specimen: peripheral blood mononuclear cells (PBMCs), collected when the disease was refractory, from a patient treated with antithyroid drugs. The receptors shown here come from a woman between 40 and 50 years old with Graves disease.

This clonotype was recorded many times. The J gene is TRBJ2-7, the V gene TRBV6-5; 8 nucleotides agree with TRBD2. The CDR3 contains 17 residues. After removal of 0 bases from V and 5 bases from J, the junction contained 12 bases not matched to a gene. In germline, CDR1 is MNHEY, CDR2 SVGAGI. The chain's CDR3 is CASSYSLTSVSNDEQYF. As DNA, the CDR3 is TGTGCCAGCAGTTACTCTTTGACTAGCGTGAGCAACGACGAGCAGTACTTC.

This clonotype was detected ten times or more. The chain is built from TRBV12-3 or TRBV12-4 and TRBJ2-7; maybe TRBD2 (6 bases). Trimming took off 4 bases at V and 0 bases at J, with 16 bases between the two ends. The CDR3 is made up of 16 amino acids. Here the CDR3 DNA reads TGTGCCAGCAGTTGGGGTCGGGGGTTGACCTCCTACGAGCAGTACTTC. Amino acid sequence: CASSWGRGLTSYEQYF.

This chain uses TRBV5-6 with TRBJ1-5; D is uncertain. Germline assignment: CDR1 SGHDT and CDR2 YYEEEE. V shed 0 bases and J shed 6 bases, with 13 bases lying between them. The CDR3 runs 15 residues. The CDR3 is CASSLGTARTQPQHF. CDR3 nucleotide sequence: TGTGCCAGCAGCTTGGGTACAGCGAGGACTCAGCCCCAGCATTTT.

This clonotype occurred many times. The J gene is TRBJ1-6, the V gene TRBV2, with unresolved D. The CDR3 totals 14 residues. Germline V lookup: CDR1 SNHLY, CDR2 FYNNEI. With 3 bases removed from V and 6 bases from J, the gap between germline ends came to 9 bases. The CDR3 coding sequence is TGTGCCAGCAGTGAGGTGGACCGTAATTCACCCCTCCACTTT. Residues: CASSEVDRNSPLHF. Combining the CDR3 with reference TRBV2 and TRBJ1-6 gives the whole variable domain EPEVTQTPSHQVTQMGQEVILRCVPISNHLYFYWYRQILGQKVEFLVSFYNNEISEKSEIFDDQFSVERPDGSNFTLKIRSTKLEDSAMYFCASSEVDRNSPLHFGNGTRLTVT.

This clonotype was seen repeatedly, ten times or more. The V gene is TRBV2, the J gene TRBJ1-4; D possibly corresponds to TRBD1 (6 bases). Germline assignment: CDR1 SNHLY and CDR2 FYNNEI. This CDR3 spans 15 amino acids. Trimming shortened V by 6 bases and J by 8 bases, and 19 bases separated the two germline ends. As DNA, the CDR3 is TGTGCCAGCAGGGAAACAGGGCTGAAAGAAGAAAAACTGTTTTTT. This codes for CASRETGLKEEKLFF.

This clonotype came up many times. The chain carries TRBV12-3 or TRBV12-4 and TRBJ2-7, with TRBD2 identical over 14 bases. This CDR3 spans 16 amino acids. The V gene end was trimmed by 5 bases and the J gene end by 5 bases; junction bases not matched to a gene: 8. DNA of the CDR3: TGTGCCAGCAGTAAGGGGGGACTAGCGGGAGACCACGAGCAGTACTTC. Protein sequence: CASSKGGLAGDHEQYF.

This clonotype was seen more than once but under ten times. The CDR3 DNA reads as TGTGCCAGCAGCTCCCGTATTCCTCACGAGCAGTACTTC. Amino acid sequence: CASSSRIPHEQYF. This chain connects TRBV7-2 to TRBJ2-7; D not certain. This CDR3 is 13 amino acids long. Trimming took off 4 bases at V and 5 bases at J, with 12 bases between the two ends. CDR1 SGHTA and CDR2 FQGNSA come from the germline V gene.